This is a list of T cell receptor beta chains from one sample in a study of blood T cell repertoires in COVID-19. This table comes from immunoSEQ multiplex PCR, and its TCRdb copy is limited to in-frame clones, with some not included. This sample yields about 310,000 clones, of which approximately 89% are seen a single time; roughly a tenth belongs to the top ten. What was sequenced was PBMCs or T cells enriched from blood (not recorded which). These TCRs come from a woman in her 30s who had recovered from COVID-19. The CDR3 runs from the conserved cysteine through the conserved F or W. A D gene is named only where the DNA matches it firmly. Size is omitted from some rows. Given values are once, few, many or a class for expanded clones.

d_call	cdr3_length	clone_size	v_call	j_call	cdr3_nt	cdr3_aa
NA	12	NA	TRBV2	TRBJ1-5	TGTGCCAGCAGGCGGGAAGGGCAGCCCCAGCATTTT	CASRREGQPQHF
TRBD1	18	NA	TRBV25-1	TRBJ1-4	TGTGCCAGCAGTAGATTTATGAGGGGGCGATGGTCGGGTGAAAAACTGTTTTTT	CASSRFMRGRWSGEKLFF
NA	15	NA	TRBV15	TRBJ2-1	TGTGCCACCAGCCCTACGCTCGGCTCCTACAATGAGCAGTTCTTC	CATSPTLGSYNEQFF
NA	13	NA	TRBV6-1	TRBJ2-7	TGTGCCAGCAGTGAAACACCATCCTACGAGCAGTACTTC	CASSETPSYEQYF
TRBD2	18	NA	TRBV27	TRBJ2-1	TGTGCCAGCAGTTTTATAGTTAGCGGGAGGTGGTCCTACAATGAGCAGTTCTTC	CASSFIVSGRWSYNEQFF
TRBD2	17	NA	TRBV6-4	TRBJ2-1	TGTGCCAGCAGCCCCGGGACTAGCTTTAGCTCCTACAATGAGCAGTTCTTC	CASSPGTSFSSYNEQFF
TRBD2	16	NA	TRBV7-2	TRBJ2-7	TGTGCCAGCAGCTTAGCTGGGACTAGCGTTTTCTACGAGCAGTACTTC	CASSLAGTSVFYEQYF
NA	14	NA	TRBV7-9	TRBJ2-7	TGTGCCAGCAGCTTCCGGGAAGCGATCTACGAGCAGTACTTC	CASSFREAIYEQYF
TRBD2	17	once	TRBV28	TRBJ2-1	TGTGCCAGCAGACTTATCATCAGGACTAGCGGTTACAATGAGCAGTTCTTC	CASRLIIRTSGYNEQFF
TRBD1	15	NA	TRBV30	TRBJ1-1	TGTGCCTGGAGTGGCACAGGGGGCATGAACACTGAAGCTTTCTTT	CAWSGTGGMNTEAFF
TRBD2	16	NA	TRBV16	TRBJ2-1	TGTGCCAGCAGCCAATCGGGCCTAGCGGTCTTCGATGAGCAGTTCTTC	CASSQSGLAVFDEQFF
TRBD1	18	NA	TRBV27	TRBJ2-6	TGTGCCAGCAGAAGGACAGGCACCAAATTCTCTGGGGCCAACGTCCTGACTTTC	CASRRTGTKFSGANVLTF
TRBD1	16	NA	TRBV19	TRBJ1-5	TGTGCCAGTAGTATCCTCCGGACAGGGGGCAATCAGCCCCAGCATTTT	CASSILRTGGNQPQHF
TRBD2	15	NA	TRBV7-2	TRBJ2-5	TGTGCCAGCAGCCCTGGACTAGCGACTATAGAGACCCAGTACTTC	CASSPGLATIETQYF
NA	14	NA	TRBV18	TRBJ1-1	TGTGCCAGCTCACCACCCTTACAGAACACTGAAGCTTTCTTT	CASSPPLQNTEAFF
TRBD2	22	NA	TRBV3-1/TRBV3-2	TRBJ2-2	TGTGCCAGCAGCCAAGCCAGGGGGGGTAGGACTAGCGGGAGGGCTGGAACCGGGGAGCTGTTTTTT	CASSQARGGRTSGRAGTGELFF
TRBD1	16	NA	TRBV5-1	TRBJ2-7	TGCGCCAGCAGCTTGGCTCCTCAGGGGGCTGGATACGAGCAGTACTTC	CASSLAPQGAGYEQYF
TRBD2	16	NA	TRBV28	TRBJ2-3	TGTGCCAGCAGTACGGGACTAGGAACTAGCACAGATACGCAGTATTTT	CASSTGLGTSTDTQYF
NA	17	NA	TRBV10-3	TRBJ1-3	TGTGCCATCAGACCCTTAGCCCCCAGGGCCTCTGGAAACACCATATATTTT	CAIRPLAPRASGNTIYF
TRBD2	16	NA	TRBV11-2	TRBJ2-2	TGTGCCAGCAGCCAACATATAGCGGGGAACACCGGGGAGCTGTTTTTT	CASSQHIAGNTGELFF
TRBD2	18	NA	TRBV7-9	TRBJ2-1	TGTGCCAGCAGCGGGCACCCTACCGGGACTAGCTTTGTCGATGAGCAGTTCTTC	CASSGHPTGTSFVDEQFF
NA	12	NA	TRBV2	TRBJ1-1	TGTGCCAGCAGGGCAGACACGCCTGAAGCTTTCTTT	CASRADTPEAFF
NA	11	NA	TRBV30	TRBJ1-4	TGTGCCTGGAAACTAGTAGAAAAACTGTTTTTT	CAWKLVEKLFF
NA	14	NA	TRBV11-1	TRBJ1-1	TGTGCCAGCAGCCACAGGGTACAGAACACTGAAGCTTTCTTT	CASSHRVQNTEAFF
NA	13	once	TRBV19	TRBJ2-2	TGTGCCAGTAGGGTCTTAGACACCGGGGAGCTGTTTTTT	CASRVLDTGELFF
NA	13	NA	TRBV5-1	TRBJ2-1	TGCGCCAGCAGCTGGACAATTCGGAATGAGCAGTTCTTC	CASSWTIRNEQFF
NA	13	NA	TRBV7-2	TRBJ2-7	TGTGCCAGCAGCTTAGCCTTAGCGAGCGAGCAGTACTTC	CASSLALASEQYF
NA	14	NA	TRBV27	TRBJ1-2	TGTGCCAGCAGTTGGAGGGTGGGGAACTATGGCTACACCTTC	CASSWRVGNYGYTF
NA	15	NA	TRBV6-6	TRBJ2-3	TGTGCCAGCGACCAACAGGGAGATGACACAGATACGCAGTATTTT	CASDQQGDDTDTQYF
NA	14	NA	TRBV19	TRBJ1-6	TGTGCCAGTAGTCTCACGAACTTTAATTCACCCCTCCACTTT	CASSLTNFNSPLHF
NA	15	NA	TRBV11-2	TRBJ2-7	TGTGCCAGCAGCTTAGATACAGCTACCTCCTACGAGCAGTACTTC	CASSLDTATSYEQYF
NA	13	NA	TRBV27	TRBJ1-1	TGTGCCAGCAGTTTAGGATCAGGCTATGAAGCTTTCTTT	CASSLGSGYEAFF
NA	15	NA	TRBV7-2	TRBJ2-3	TGTGCCAGCAGCTTAGCGGTCGGGGAAACGAATACGCAGTATTTT	CASSLAVGETNTQYF
TRBD2	13	NA	TRBV6-2/TRBV6-3	TRBJ2-1	TGTGCCAGCACCCCAGGACTAGCGGGTCCCCAGTTCTTC	CASTPGLAGPQFF
NA	16	NA	TRBV28	TRBJ1-1	TGTGCCAGCAGCCACACAAGGGGATTGGGGAACACTGAAGCTTTCTTT	CASSHTRGLGNTEAFF
TRBD2	15	few	TRBV3-1/TRBV3-2	TRBJ2-7	TGTGCCAGCAGCCCCGGCCAGCGGGGGACCTACGAGCAGTACTTC	CASSPGQRGTYEQYF
NA	14	NA	TRBV19	TRBJ2-7	TGTGCCAGTAGTGTTAGCGGAAACTCCTACGAGCAGTACTTC	CASSVSGNSYEQYF
NA	14	NA	TRBV2	TRBJ1-5	TGTGCCAGCAGTACAGGGTTCGGCAATCAGCCCCAGCATTTT	CASSTGFGNQPQHF
TRBD1	16	NA	TRBV27	TRBJ1-2	TGTGCCAGCAGTCCGATAGGTGGGGACAGGACCTATGGCTACACCTTC	CASSPIGGDRTYGYTF
TRBD1	13	NA	TRBV6-5	TRBJ2-5	TGTGCCAGCGGCAGGGACAGACAAGAGACCCAGTACTTC	CASGRDRQETQYF
TRBD1	16	NA	TRBV4-3	TRBJ1-1	TGCGCCAGCAGCCAAGTTCAGGGGGCAGGGAGGGATGAAGCTTTCTTT	CASSQVQGAGRDEAFF
NA	13	NA	TRBV9	TRBJ2-1	TGTGCCAGCAGCCCCCCGAGGCATGGTGAGCAGTTCTTC	CASSPPRHGEQFF
NA	14	NA	TRBV7-9	TRBJ1-1	TGTGCCAGCAGCTTATCATGGGCTGGCACTGAAGCTTTCTTT	CASSLSWAGTEAFF
NA	16	NA	TRBV11-2	TRBJ1-6	TGTGCCAGCAGCTTAGAAACCTATCGGGTTAATTCACCCCTCCACTTT	CASSLETYRVNSPLHF
TRBD1	14	NA	TRBV10-3	TRBJ1-3	TGTGCCACGCGACAGGGTTTTTCTGGAAACACCATATATTTT	CATRQGFSGNTIYF
NA	16	NA	TRBV5-1	TRBJ2-7	TGCGCCAGCAGCTTAGGACGGGAGATTAGCGTGGGCGAGCAGTACTTC	CASSLGREISVGEQYF
TRBD1	18	NA	TRBV19	TRBJ1-2	TGTGCCAGTAGTATTTCCCCGGGACAGGCCCTCGCCCTATATGGCTACACCTTC	CASSISPGQALALYGYTF
TRBD1	17	NA	TRBV6-1	TRBJ1-4	TGTGCCAGCAGTGAATTTTCCGCACAGGGGAAGGAAGAAAAACTGTTTTTT	CASSEFSAQGKEEKLFF
NA	16	NA	TRBV4-1	TRBJ1-2	TGCGCCAGCAGCCAAGATGGAGGTAGGGTAGACTATGGCTACACCTTC	CASSQDGGRVDYGYTF
NA	17	NA	TRBV10-3	TRBJ1-1	TGTGCCATCAGTGAGCCTAGGGCACACGGGGTGAACACTGAAGCTTTCTTT	CAISEPRAHGVNTEAFF
NA	15	NA	TRBV7-2	TRBJ1-5	TGTGCCAGCAGCTTAGAAGGGGGAGGCAATCAGCCCCAGCATTTT	CASSLEGGGNQPQHF
NA	18	NA	TRBV9	TRBJ2-2	TGTGCCAGCAGCGGGTCTAGTTCCAGCTTATTCTCCACCGGGGAGCTGTTTTTT	CASSGSSSSLFSTGELFF
NA	14	NA	TRBV7-9	TRBJ1-4	TGTGCCAGCAGCCTAACAGGGTTTCGGGAAAAACTGTTTTTT	CASSLTGFREKLFF